A single TCR beta chain is shown here with its context. This sample was taken from a study of blood T cell repertoires in COVID-19. Study background: Acute-phase and convalescent COVID-19 samples originated in the United States, Italy and Spain. From T cells, B-cell-depleted T cells, or PBMCs came the material, which was cDNA or gDNA.

Original processing methods: From reference gene primer amplification, estimates of nucleated cell counts were derived. Data came from immunoSEQ multiplex PCR; TCRdb stores just in-frame clones and leaves some out. The V and J calls and clone size come from that table; D and trimming were worked out from the DNA. In the table there are about 83,000 clones, about 86% of which are singletons. In germline, CDR1 is SGHVS, CDR2 FQNEAQ. Trimming pared 1 base from V and 3 bases from J, leaving 22 bases between. The CDR3 is 18 residues long. The source material was peripheral blood. The sequence derives from a woman older than 75 in a cohort sampled during active or convalescent COVID-19. The chain is built from TRBV7-8 and TRBJ2-7; D might be TRBD2 (6 bases). DNA for the CDR3: TGTGCCAGCAGCTTAGGGGGTTGGGGGGACCTTAGGATCTACGAGCAGTACTTC. Protein product: CASSLGGWGDLRIYEQYF. Filled out from reference TRBV7-8 and TRBJ2-7, the complete variable domain reads GAGVSQSPRYKVAKRGQDVALRCDPISGHVSLFWYQQALGQGPEFLTYFQNEAQLDKSGLPSDRFFAERPEGSVSTLKIQRTQQEDSAVYLCASSLGGWGDLRIYEQYFGPGTRLTVT.